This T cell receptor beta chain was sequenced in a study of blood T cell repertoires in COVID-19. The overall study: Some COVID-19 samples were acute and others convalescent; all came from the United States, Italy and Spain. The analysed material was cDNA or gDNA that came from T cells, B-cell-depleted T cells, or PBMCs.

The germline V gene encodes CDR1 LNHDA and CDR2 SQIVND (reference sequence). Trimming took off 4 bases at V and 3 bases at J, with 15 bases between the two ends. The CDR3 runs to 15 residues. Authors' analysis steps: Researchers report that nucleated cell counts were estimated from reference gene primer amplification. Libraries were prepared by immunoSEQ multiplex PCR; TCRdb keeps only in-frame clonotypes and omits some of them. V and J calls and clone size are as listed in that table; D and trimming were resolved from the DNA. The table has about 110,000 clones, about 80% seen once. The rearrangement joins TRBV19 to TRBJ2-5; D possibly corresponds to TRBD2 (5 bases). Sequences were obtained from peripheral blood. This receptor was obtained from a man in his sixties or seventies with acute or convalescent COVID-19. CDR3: CASSNPAAREETQYF. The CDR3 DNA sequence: TGTGCCAGTAGTAACCCCGCCGCGAGGGAAGAGACCCAGTACTTC. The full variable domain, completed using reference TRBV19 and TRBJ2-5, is DGGITQSPKYLFRKEGQNVTLSCEQNLNHDAMYWYRQDPGQGLRLIYYSQIVNDFQKGDIAEGYSVSREKKESFPLTVTSAQKNPTAFYLCASSNPAAREETQYFGPGTRLLVL.